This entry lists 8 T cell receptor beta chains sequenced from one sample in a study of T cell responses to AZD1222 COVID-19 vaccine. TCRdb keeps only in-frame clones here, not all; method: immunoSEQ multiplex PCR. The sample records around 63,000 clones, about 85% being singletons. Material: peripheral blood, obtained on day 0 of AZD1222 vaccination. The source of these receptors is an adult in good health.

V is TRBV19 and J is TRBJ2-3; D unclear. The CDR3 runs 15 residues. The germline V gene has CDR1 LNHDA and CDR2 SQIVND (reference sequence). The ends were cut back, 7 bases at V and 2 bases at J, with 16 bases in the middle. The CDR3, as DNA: TGTGCCAGTACCTCGGACGGTAGATACACAGATACGCAGTATTTT. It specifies CASTSDGRYTDTQYF.

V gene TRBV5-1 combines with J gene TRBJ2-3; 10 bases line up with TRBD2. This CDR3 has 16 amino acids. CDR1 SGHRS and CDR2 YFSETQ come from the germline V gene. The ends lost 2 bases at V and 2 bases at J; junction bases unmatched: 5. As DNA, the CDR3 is TGCGCCAGCAGCTTCGGAGCGGGGGGGTCCACAGATACGCAGTATTTT. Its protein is CASSFGAGGSTDTQYF.

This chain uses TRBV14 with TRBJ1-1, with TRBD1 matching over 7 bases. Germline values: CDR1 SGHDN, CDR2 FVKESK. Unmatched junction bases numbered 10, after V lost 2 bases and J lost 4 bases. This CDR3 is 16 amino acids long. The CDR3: CASSQRQGLMGTEAFF. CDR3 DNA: TGTGCCAGCAGCCAAAGACAGGGATTAATGGGCACTGAAGCTTTCTTT. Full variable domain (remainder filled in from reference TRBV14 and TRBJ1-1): EAGVTQFPSHSVIEKGQTVTLRCDPISGHDNLYWYRRVMGKEIKFLLHFVKESKQDESGMPNNRFLAERTGGTYSTLKVQPAELEDSGVYFCASSQRQGLMGTEAFFGQGTRLTVV.

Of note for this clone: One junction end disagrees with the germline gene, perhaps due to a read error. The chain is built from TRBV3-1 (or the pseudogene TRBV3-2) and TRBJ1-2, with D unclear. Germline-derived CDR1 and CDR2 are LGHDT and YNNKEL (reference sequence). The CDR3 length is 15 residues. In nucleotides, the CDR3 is TGTGCCAGCAGCAAAGACTATGGTCACCTCTATGGCTACACCTTC. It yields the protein CASSKDYGHLYGYTF.

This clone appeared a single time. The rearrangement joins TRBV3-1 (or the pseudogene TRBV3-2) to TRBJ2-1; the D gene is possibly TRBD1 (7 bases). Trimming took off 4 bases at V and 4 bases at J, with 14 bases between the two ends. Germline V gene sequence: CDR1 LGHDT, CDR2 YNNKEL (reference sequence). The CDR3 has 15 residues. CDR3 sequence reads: CASSLRDRLYNEQFF. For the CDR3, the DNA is TGTGCCAGCAGCCTGCGGGACAGACTTTACAATGAGCAGTTCTTC.

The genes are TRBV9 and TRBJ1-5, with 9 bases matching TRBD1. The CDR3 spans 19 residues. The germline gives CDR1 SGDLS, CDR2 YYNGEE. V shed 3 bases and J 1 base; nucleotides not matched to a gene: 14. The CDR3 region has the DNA TGTGCCAGCAGCGGAGGACAGGGGTCAGGTAGCGGGAGCAATCAGCCCCAGCATTTT. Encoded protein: CASSGGQGSGSGSNQPQHF.

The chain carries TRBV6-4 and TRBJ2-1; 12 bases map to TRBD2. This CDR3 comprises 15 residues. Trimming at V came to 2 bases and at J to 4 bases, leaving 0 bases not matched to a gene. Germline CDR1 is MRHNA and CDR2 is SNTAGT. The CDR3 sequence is CASSDGTSGYNEQFF. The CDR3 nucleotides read TGTGCCAGCAGTGACGGGACTAGCGGGTACAATGAGCAGTTCTTC.

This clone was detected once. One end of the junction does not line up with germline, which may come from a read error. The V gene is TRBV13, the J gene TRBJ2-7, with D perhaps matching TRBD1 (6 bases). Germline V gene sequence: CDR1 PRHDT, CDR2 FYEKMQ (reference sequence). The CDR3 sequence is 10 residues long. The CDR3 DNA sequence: TGTGCCAGCGTCGAGGGACACCGATTCTTC. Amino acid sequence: CASVEGHRFF.